The next 28 T cell receptor beta chains were all read from a single sample in a study of T cells in Graves' hyperthyroidism and ophthalmopathy. Amplification of TCR beta CDR3 regions used RNA as the template. First-round RT-PCR of the TCR CDR3 relied on the HTBI primer set. MiXCR, run by TCRdb on the multiplex PCR reads, gives a single entry per CDR3 protein. The sample carries around 540,000 distinct CDR3 sequences, roughly 46% recorded once. Sequencing used peripheral blood or thyroid tissue (not recorded which). The receptors here all came from a woman between 18 and 29 years old with Graves' hyperthyroidism.

This clonotype came up a few times. The gene calls are TRBV7-8 and TRBJ2-5, with D unresolved. Trimming removed 8 bases at V and 0 bases at J, with 7 bases between. In germline, CDR1 is SGHVS, CDR2 FQNEAQ. This CDR3 is built from 12 residues. The CDR3 loop reads CASAIDQETQYF. CDR3 DNA: TGTGCCAGCGCCATCGACCAAGAGACCCAGTACTTC.

This chain joins TRBV29-1 and TRBJ1-4, with D hard to call. CDR3 length equals 12 residues. Germline V gene lookup returns CDR1 SQVTM and CDR2 ANQGSEA. Trimming removed 8 bases at V and 0 bases at J, with 7 bases between. This chain's CDR3 is CSPVSTNEKLFF. The CDR3 DNA follows: TGCAGCCCAGTGTCAACTAATGAAAAACTGTTTTTT.

This clonotype has only a few counts. This chain joins TRBV20-1 and TRBJ1-1; D not certain. Deletions cut 5 bases from V and 0 bases from J, with 10 bases between. The CDR3 contains 13 residues. Germline CDR1 is DFQATT and CDR2 is SNEGSKA (reference sequence). The CDR3 reads CSAPPLMNTEAFF. CDR3 nucleotide sequence: TGCAGTGCTCCCCCTCTCATGAACACTGAAGCTTTCTTT.

To note about this clonotype: This may be a read error, as it is one base from a much larger clone. CDR3 DNA sequence: TGTGCCACCAGCAGAGATCCGAAGACCCAGTACTTC. Translating it yields CATSRDPKTQYF. The V gene is TRBV15, the J gene TRBJ2-5; D is ambiguous. Trimming left V 0 bases short and J 6 bases short, with 5 bases between. The CDR3 spans 12 residues. Germline V gene lookup returns CDR1 LNHNV and CDR2 YYDKDF (reference sequence). Full variable domain (missing parts from reference TRBV15 and TRBJ2-5): DAMVIQNPRYQVTQFGKPVTLSCSQTLNHNVMYWYQQKSSQAPKLLFHYYDKDFNNEADTPDNFQSRRPNTSFCFLDIRSPGLGDTAMYLCATSRDPKTQYFGPGTRLLVL.

This chain uses TRBV5-8 with TRBJ2-5, with 10 bases lining up with TRBD2. V lost 4 bases, J lost 4 bases, and 10 bases stayed unmatched. Germline CDR1 and CDR2: SGHTS and YDEGEE. The length of the CDR3 is 16 residues. The CDR3 sequence: CASSMGGTSVGETQYF. The CDR3 nucleotides read TGTGCCAGCAGCATGGGCGGGACTAGCGTTGGAGAGACCCAGTACTTC.

The chain recombines TRBV5-5 with TRBJ1-5; D gene ambiguous. Trimming took off 4 bases at V and 7 bases at J, with 15 bases between the two ends. Germline CDR1 SGHKS, CDR2 YYEKEE (reference sequence). This CDR3 has 14 amino acids. The chain's CDR3 is CASSPRGDTQPQHF. The CDR3 region has the DNA TGTGCCAGCAGCCCCCGGGGAGATACGCAGCCCCAGCATTTT.

The chain couples TRBV7-2 to TRBJ2-7; D possibly corresponds to TRBD1 (5 bases). Per germline, CDR1 SGHTA and CDR2 FQGNSA. The CDR3 runs 14 residues. V gave up 6 bases and J gave up 2 bases, with 14 bases separating them. The DNA for the CDR3 is TGTGCCAGCAGAACAGGCTTAGGGGCCTACGAGCAGTACTTC. This encodes CASRTGLGAYEQYF. Full variable domain (missing parts from reference TRBV7-2 and TRBJ2-7): GAGVSQSPSNKVTEKGKDVELRCDPISGHTALYWYRQSLGQGLEFLIYFQGNSAPDKSGLPSDRFSAERTGGSVSTLTIQRTQQEDSAVYLCASRTGLGAYEQYFGPGTRLTVT.

A note on this clonotype: This may be a read error, as it is one base from a much larger clone. This sequence joins TRBV5-6 and TRBJ2-5; 7 bases line up with TRBD2. The CDR3 totals 12 residues. From germline, CDR1 is SGHDT and CDR2 YYEEEE. V trimming: 5 bases; J trimming: 9 bases; junction bases outside the gene matches: 7. The CDR3 protein is CASSASRGAQYF. DNA of the CDR3: TGTGCCAGCAGTGCATCTCGGGGGGCCCAGTACTTC.

There are many counts of this clonotype. Mismatch with germline at one junction end may stem from a read error. V usage is TRBV10-3 and J usage is TRBJ2-7; D is ambiguous. The CDR3 runs to 13 residues. Per germline, CDR1 ENHRY and CDR2 SYGVKD. The CDR3 DNA is TGTGCCAGCAGTGAAAGAGTAGGGTACGAGCAGTACTTC. It is translated as CASSERVGYEQYF.

This clonotype was counted at least ten times. The chain has TRBV29-1 and TRBJ1-2; TRBD1 is a possible D gene (6 bases). The CDR3 spans 13 residues. Trimming stripped 4 bases from V and 0 bases from J, with 9 bases between. Germline V gene data show CDR1 as SQVTM and CDR2 as ANQGSEA. The CDR3 nucleotides are TGCAGCGTTGTAGAGGGGGCTAACTATGGCTACACCTTC. Translation: CSVVEGANYGYTF.

On this clonotype: This may be a read error, as it is one base from a much larger clone. The V and J genes are TRBV29-1 and TRBJ1-5, with no clear D. The CDR3 has 13 amino acids. Germline loops: CDR1 SQVTM, CDR2 ANQGSEA. The CDR3 DNA reads TGCAGCGTTGGGGCGGATAGCGATCAGCCCCAGCATTTT. Its translation: CSVGADSDQPQHF.

Comments on this clonotype: The DNA is omitted, as the CDR3 cannot be located on it reliably, and the CDR3 follows TCRdb's listing. J is TRBJ2-5 and V is TRBV6-5; the table's D gene call, TRBD1, was not cross checked with the DNA. The CDR3 is 23 amino acids in total, end residues counted. Germline V lookup: CDR1 MNHEY, CDR2 SVGAGI. CDR3 loop: CASSYQGLRNTEAFFGQQETQYF.

The chain has TRBV20-1 and TRBJ1-2, with D possibly being TRBD1 (6 bases). V lost 4 bases and J 5 bases, leaving 20 bases between the germline ends. CDR3 size: 15 residues. Germline CDR1 DFQATT, CDR2 SNEGSKA (reference sequence). The CDR3, as DNA: TGCAGTGCTAATCAACACGAAGGGGGAGGGTATGGCTACACCTTC. Translation: CSANQHEGGGYGYTF.

Details on this clonotype: The junction departs from germline at one end; a sequencing error may be responsible. The chain employs TRBV7-3 and TRBJ1-6; D is unresolved. This CDR3 spans 8 amino acids. Germline CDR1 is SGHTA and CDR2 is FQGTGA. The CDR3 here is CASSLLAF. Written as DNA, the CDR3 is TGTGCCAGCAGCTTACTGGCCTTT. The whole variable domain, filled in from reference TRBV7-3 and TRBJ1-6, reads GAGVSQTPSNKVTEKGKYVELRCDPISGHTALYWYRQSLGQGPEFLIYFQGTGAADDSGLPNDRFFAVRPEGSVSTLKIQRTERGDSAVYLCASSLLAFGNGTRLTVT.

The chain couples TRBV6-2 or TRBV6-3 to TRBJ2-7; TRBD2 aligns across 8 bases. The ends lost 6 bases at V and 7 bases at J; junction bases unmatched: 11. CDR3 size: 14 residues. Germline V gives CDR1 MNHEY, CDR2 SVGEGT. The CDR3 here is CASSPGGTMGEQYF. The CDR3 nucleotides read TGTGCCAGCAGCCCGGGGGGGACAATGGGAGAGCAGTACTTC.

This clonotype showed up many times. This chain links TRBV7-9 with TRBJ1-2; no firm D call. CDR3 length equals 12 residues. Germline assignment: CDR1 SEHNR and CDR2 FQNEAQ (reference sequence). Trimming removed 0 bases at V and 6 bases at J, with 5 bases between. CDR3 sequence reads: CASSLAQDGYTF. The CDR3, as DNA: TGTGCCAGCAGCTTAGCGCAGGATGGCTACACCTTC.

This chain joins TRBV5-1 and TRBJ2-7, with 7 nucleotides matching TRBD1. The V gene's germline CDR1 is SGHRS and CDR2 YFSETQ. V shed 2 bases and J 6 bases; nucleotides not matched to a gene: 5. This CDR3 spans 13 amino acids. CDR3 region: CASSFEGAGEQYF. As DNA, the CDR3 is TGCGCCAGCAGCTTTGAGGGGGCGGGCGAGCAGTACTTC.

J is TRBJ1-5 and V is TRBV10-2, with D maybe TRBD1 (5 bases). The germline gives CDR1 WSHSY, CDR2 SAAADI. This CDR3 has 14 amino acids. V lost 6 bases and J lost 5, with 14 bases in between. The CDR3 protein is CASSQGGAHQPQHF. DNA for the CDR3: TGCGCCAGCAGCCAAGGAGGGGCCCATCAGCCCCAGCATTTT.

Concerning this clonotype: A read error is possible here, since a much larger clone lies one base away. DNA for the CDR3: TGTGCCAGCATTCATCAGACAGTTCAGCCCCAGCATTTT. As protein: CASIHQTVQPQHF. The chain combines TRBV2 with TRBJ1-5; D may be TRBD1 (5 bases). This CDR3 contains 13 residues. The germline CDR1 and CDR2 sequences are SNHLY and FYNNEI. Trimming stripped 7 bases from V and 6 bases from J, with 13 bases between.

The chain recombines TRBV20-1 with TRBJ2-5; D gene ambiguous. The CDR3 is 13 residues long. CDR1 and CDR2 from the germline V gene are DFQATT and SNEGSKA (reference sequence). Trimming pared 6 bases from V and 1 base from J, leaving 12 bases between. In DNA, the CDR3 is TGCAGTGCCCCCCCCTTCTCCCAAGAGACCCAGTACTTC. Translated, it gives CSAPPFSQETQYF.

The CDR3 DNA reads TGTGCCATCAGCGGGACCATGAGCCCTGAAGCTTTCTTT. This codes for CAISGTMSPEAFF. The chain links TRBV10-3 to TRBJ1-1, with D possibly being TRBD1 (5 bases). The germline V gene has CDR1 ENHRY and CDR2 SYGVKD. CDR3 length: 13 residues. V dropped 6 bases and J dropped 6 bases, with 14 bases sitting between them.

A single count supports this clonotype. DNA of the CDR3: TGTGCCACCAGTGACCCGAACCAGCATTTT. Its translation is CATSDPNQHF. This chain joins TRBV24-1 and TRBJ1-5; D gene uncertain. Germline lookup yields CDR1 KGHDR and CDR2 SFDVKD. The CDR3 is 10 residues long. Deletions cut 4 bases from V and 12 bases from J, with 6 bases between.

The chain links TRBV10-3 to TRBJ2-7, with 10 bases aligning to TRBD1. Germline CDR1 reads ENHRY; CDR2 reads SYGVKD. The V gene end was trimmed by 5 bases and the J gene end by 8 bases; junction bases not matched to a gene: 9. This CDR3 spans 14 amino acids. CDR3 loop: CAISPGQGIGQQYF. The CDR3 region has the DNA TGTGCCATCAGTCCGGGACAGGGGATTGGGCAGCAGTACTTC.

V gene TRBV7-6 combines with J gene TRBJ2-3, with 7 bases lining up with TRBD1. This CDR3 is built from 13 residues. Germline assignment: CDR1 SGHVS and CDR2 FNYEAQ. The junction had 4 bases not matched to a gene; V was cut back by 8 bases and J by 2 bases. CDR3: CASGDSFTDTQYF. The DNA for the CDR3 is TGTGCCAGCGGGGACAGCTTCACAGATACGCAGTATTTT.

The gene calls are TRBV25-1 and TRBJ1-2, with 8 nucleotides matching TRBD1. V lost 5 bases, J lost 6 bases, and 11 bases stayed unmatched. Germline values: CDR1 MGHDK, CDR2 SYGVNS. The CDR3 consists of 15 residues. The CDR3 DNA sequence: TGTGCCAGCAGTTCACGGGCAGGGGGCGCAGATGGCTACACCTTC. Protein sequence: CASSSRAGGADGYTF.

This clonotype was seen a handful of times. The V gene is TRBV14, the J gene TRBJ1-2; possibly TRBD1 for D (6 bases). The CDR3 sequence is 16 residues long. Trimming cost V 1 base and J 7 bases, with 19 bases left between them. Per germline, CDR1 SGHDN and CDR2 FVKESK. In nucleotides, the CDR3 is TGTGCCAGCAGCCAAGCTCCCCGGGCAGGGGCATGTGGCTACACCTTC. It codes for CASSQAPRAGACGYTF.

The chain is built from TRBV6-4 and TRBJ1-1; D gene unclear. Trimming took 0 bases from V and 5 from J, leaving 10 bases between them. In germline, CDR1 is MRHNA, CDR2 SNTAGT. The CDR3 is 14 amino acids. CDR3 amino acids: CASSDSNRGTEAFF. The CDR3 nucleotides read TGTGCCAGCAGTGACTCGAATCGGGGAACTGAAGCTTTCTTT.

This clonotype came up a few times. V usage is TRBV20-1 and J usage is TRBJ2-7; 12 bases map to TRBD2. CDR3 length: 16 amino acids. The J segment lost 5 bases and the V segment lost 6 bases, leaving 14 bases of the junction unmatched. Germline assignment: CDR1 DFQATT and CDR2 SNEGSKA (reference sequence). The CDR3 here is CSAHHPTSGRLDEQYF. In nucleotides, the CDR3 is TGCAGTGCGCACCACCCTACTAGCGGGAGGTTGGACGAGCAGTACTTC.